This TCR beta chain is drawn from a study of blood T cell repertoires in COVID-19. Method: immunoSEQ multiplex PCR; TCRdb's copy keeps in-frame clones and lacks some. The sample lists about 240,000 clones, about 86% occurring once. This TCR came from a woman in her 40s with acute COVID-19. Sequenced sample: PBMCs or T cells enriched from blood (not recorded which).

For the CDR3, the DNA is TGTGCCAGCAGCGTGACTAGCGGGAGTCTCCCGAGCTCCTACAATGAGCAGTTCTTC. It yields the protein CASSVTSGSLPSSYNEQFF. The chain combines TRBV7-9 with TRBJ2-1; 12 bases are a match to TRBD2. CDR3 length: 19 residues. J was trimmed by 0 bases and V by 5 bases; bases with no gene match: 11. CDR1 and CDR2 (germline): SEHNR, FQNEAQ (reference sequence).